Listed below are T cell receptor beta chains from one sample, sequenced in a study of cytomegalovirus exposure and HLA in healthy donors. Data came from immunoSEQ multiplex PCR; TCRdb stores just in-frame clones and leaves some out. The table lists approximately 100,000 clones, around three quarters of them singletons, with 0.65% to 0.85% in the top ten. Sequencing was carried out using PBMCs. These receptors were obtained from a boy aged 10-17 years in good health and CMV-seronegative. CDR3s include the opening cysteine and the closing phenylalanine or tryptophan. D genes are given only for firm matches. Clone size, where shown, is once, few, many, or a class for clones that have expanded.

clone size	V gene	J gene	D gene	CDR3 protein	CDR3 DNA
NA	TRBV5-4	TRBJ1-2	TRBD1	CASSLGGDRYYGYTF	TGTGCCAGCAGCTTGGGGGGGGACAGGTACTATGGCTACACCTTC
NA	TRBV9	TRBJ2-3	NA	CASSVRTSTDTQYF	TGTGCCAGCAGCGTAAGAACTAGCACAGATACGCAGTATTTT
NA	TRBV5-1	TRBJ2-7	TRBD2	CASSSRSGGYPAYEQYF	TGCGCCAGCAGTTCCAGGTCCGGGGGGTACCCCGCCTACGAGCAGTACTTC
few	TRBV7-3	TRBJ1-1	NA	CASSLIGGANTEAFF	TGTGCCAGCAGCTTAATCGGGGGAGCTAACACTGAAGCTTTCTTT
NA	TRBV14	TRBJ1-3	NA	CASSQVQRRVTGNTIYF	TGTGCCAGCAGCCAAGTTCAACGCAGGGTAACTGGAAACACCATATATTTT
NA	TRBV19	TRBJ1-2	TRBD1	CASSIRDRGRVRRGYTF	TGTGCCAGTAGTATTCGGGACAGGGGAAGGGTACGGCGCGGCTACACCTTC
few	TRBV30	TRBJ1-1	NA	CAWSIREIEAFF	TGTGCCTGGAGTATTAGGGAGATTGAAGCTTTCTTT
NA	TRBV2	TRBJ2-7	NA	CASSEQESYEQYF	TGTGCCAGCAGTGAACAGGAATCCTACGAGCAGTACTTC
NA	TRBV7-3	TRBJ2-1	NA	CASSVLPGLEYNEQFF	TGTGCCAGCAGCGTCTTACCGGGACTCGAATACAATGAGCAGTTCTTC
NA	TRBV10-3	TRBJ1-3	NA	CAIRHPGTSGNTIYF	TGTGCCATCAGACATCCAGGGACAAGCGGAAACACCATATATTTT
NA	TRBV18	TRBJ1-1	NA	CASSPQGATEAFF	TGTGCCAGCTCACCACAGGGAGCTACTGAAGCTTTCTTT
NA	TRBV5-4	TRBJ2-7	TRBD2	CASERLAGNHEQYF	TGTGCCAGCGAGAGACTAGCGGGGAACCACGAGCAGTACTTC
NA	TRBV5-4	TRBJ2-3	NA	CASSTPGTSRDTQYF	TGTGCCAGCAGCACCCCCGGGACTTCTAGAGATACGCAGTATTTT
NA	TRBV5-1	TRBJ2-5	TRBD1	CASTLTGGAETQYF	TGCGCCAGCACCCTGACAGGGGGAGCGGAGACCCAGTACTTC
NA	TRBV7-9	TRBJ2-1	NA	CASQDNPYNEQFF	TGTGCCAGCCAGGATAATCCCTACAATGAGCAGTTCTTC
NA	TRBV28	TRBJ1-1	TRBD1	CASNLRKVGQENTEAFF	TGTGCCAGCAATCTGCGTAAGGTGGGACAGGAAAACACTGAAGCTTTCTTT
NA	TRBV2	TRBJ2-5	TRBD2	CASRPLAGVRETQYF	TGTGCCAGCAGACCGCTAGCGGGAGTACGGGAGACCCAGTACTTC
NA	TRBV28	TRBJ2-5	TRBD1	CASSSMTGQGGETQYF	TGTGCCAGCAGTTCGATGACGGGACAGGGGGGGGAGACCCAGTACTTC